Following are 28 T cell receptor beta chains from one sample sequenced in a study of molecular identifiers for immune sequencing clone quantification (dated 2018 in TCRdb). The library was prepared using PCR. Sequencing was carried out with a NextSeq 500. TCRdb reprocessed the public reads (quality trimming at Q25 with fastp, clone calling with MiXCR) and kept in-frame beta chains. Rows with one shared CDR3 protein collapse into an entry with the most common genes and DNA. The sample records about 630,000 distinct CDR3 sequences, about 25% of which are singletons. The top ten hold 0.78% of the sample. The sample consisted of naive CD8+ T cells from blood, with Jurkat cell RNA spiked in. The cell subset or site label, as the study defines it: FACS-sorted CD8+CD4-CCR7+CD45RA+ naive T cells. The receptors originated from a human donor in good health. Some libraries in this study had Jurkat cell RNA spiked in.

V gene TRBV10-3 combines with J gene TRBJ2-3, with D tentatively TRBD1 or TRBD2 (6 bases each). Trimming cost V 0 bases and J 7 bases, with 14 bases left between them. This CDR3 region has 15 residues. Germline V gene lookup returns CDR1 ENHRY and CDR2 SYGVKD. In nucleotides, the CDR3 is TGTGCCATCAGTGAGTCGACGGGGGCCCCACATACGCAGTATTTT. This sequence encodes CAISESTGAPHTQYF.

The chain links TRBV9 to TRBJ2-1; no reliable D call. V was trimmed by 3 bases and J by 2 bases, leaving 6 bases between them. In germline, CDR1 is SGDLS, CDR2 YYNGEE. The CDR3 length is 13 residues. This chain's CDR3 is CASSAVTYNEQFF. The DNA of the CDR3 is TGTGCCAGCAGCGCGGTAACCTACAATGAGCAGTTCTTC.

At least ten counts were recorded for this clonotype. The genes are TRBV4-3 and TRBJ1-3; D ambiguous. Trimming removed 0 bases from V and 0 bases from J, with 9 bases in between. Germline lookup yields CDR1 LGHNA and CDR2 YSLEER. This CDR3 contains 16 residues. For the CDR3, the DNA is TGCGCCAGCAGCCAAGATTATCAGGACTCTGGAAACACCATATATTTT. Protein sequence: CASSQDYQDSGNTIYF.

As concerns this clonotype: Germline and junction disagree at one end, which may indicate a read error. The chain employs TRBV4-3 and TRBJ2-7, with 7 bases identical to TRBD1. CDR1 and CDR2 from the germline V gene are LGHNA and YSLEER. This CDR3 is built from 14 residues. In DNA, the CDR3 is TGCGCCAGCAGCCAAGGACAGGGTACCTACGAGCGGTACTTC. Its protein product is CASSQGQGTYERYF.

This clonotype was recorded at least ten times. Because the CDR3's place on the DNA is in doubt, the DNA is left out and the CDR3 is given as listed by TCRdb. The V call is TRBV13, the J call TRBJ2-3. The CDR3 contains 12 residues when both ends are counted. CDR1 is PRHDT, CDR2 FYEKMQ, per germline (reference sequence). The chain's CDR3 is CASMFFGDTQYF.

There are a few counts of this clonotype. Germline is not matched at one junction end, which may reflect a read error. The chain joins TRBV20-1 to TRBJ2-3; no firm D call. Germline V gene data show CDR1 as DFQATT and CDR2 as SNEGSKA (reference sequence). CDR3 length: 15 amino acids. CDR3 loop: CGARDRASGTDTQYF. CDR3 DNA sequence: TGCGGTGCTAGAGATCGGGCTAGTGGGACAGATACGCAGTATTTT.

This clonotype has just a few counts. The chain couples TRBV4-1 to TRBJ2-3, with 11 bases lining up with TRBD2. Germline V gene sequence: CDR1 MGHRA, CDR2 YSYEKL. This CDR3 has 18 residues. V shed 2 bases, J shed 2 bases, and the junction held 9 bases outside the gene matches. The CDR3 DNA is TGCGCCAGCAGCCAATTCCCGGGACTAGCGGTGGACACAGATACGCAGTATTTT. Translating gives CASSQFPGLAVDTDTQYF.

This clonotype was counted many times. The chain recombines TRBV7-2 with TRBJ2-3, with TRBD1 matching over 7 bases. Germline V lookup: CDR1 SGHTA, CDR2 FQGNSA. Losses at the gene ends were 4 bases for V and 3 bases for J; bases not matched to a gene: 7. This CDR3 contains 15 residues. The DNA of the CDR3 is TGTGCCAGCAGCTCTGGGACAGCAGGTACAGATACGCAGTATTTT. This sequence encodes CASSSGTAGTDTQYF.

This chain links TRBV27 with TRBJ1-6, with D tentatively TRBD1 (5 bases). V lost 6 bases, J lost 12 bases, and 18 bases lay in between. Germline V gene sequence: CDR1 MNHEY, CDR2 SMNVEV (reference sequence). This CDR3 is 14 amino acids long. Here the CDR3 reads CASSWTFDNQPLHF. The CDR3 coding sequence is TGTGCCAGCAGCTGGACATTCGATAACCAACCCCTCCACTTT.

This chain joins TRBV19 and TRBJ1-5; D not resolved. V was trimmed by 2 bases and J by 7 bases, leaving 9 bases between them. The V gene's germline CDR1 is LNHDA and CDR2 SQIVND (reference sequence). This CDR3 region has 13 residues. This chain's CDR3 is CASSISPPQPQHF. The CDR3 DNA follows: TGTGCCAGTAGTATATCCCCCCCACAGCCCCAGCATTTT. The complete variable domain, with remaining parts taken from reference TRBV19 and TRBJ1-5, reads DGGITQSPKYLFRKEGQNVTLSCEQNLNHDAMYWYRQDPGQGLRLIYYSQIVNDFQKGDIAEGYSVSREKKESFPLTVTSAQKNPTAFYLCASSISPPQPQHFGDGTRLSIL.

This rearrangement joins TRBV7-9 to TRBJ2-1, with D maybe TRBD2 (6 bases). Per the germline V gene, CDR1 is SEHNR and CDR2 is FQNEAQ (reference sequence). The CDR3 covers 19 residues. V lost 2 bases and J 5 bases, leaving 25 bases between the germline ends. CDR3 in DNA: TGTGCCAGCAGCTTATTGGAGCGGGTGATCCTTGGGGTAGACAATGAGCAGTTCTTC. Amino acid sequence: CASSLLERVILGVDNEQFF. Full variable domain (rest looked up from reference TRBV7-9 and TRBJ2-1): DTGVSQNPRHKITKRGQNVTFRCDPISEHNRLYWYRQTLGQGPEFLTYFQNEAQLEKSRLLSDRFSAERPKGSFSTLEIQRTEQGDSAMYLCASSLLERVILGVDNEQFFGPGTRLTVL.

The sample holds many counts of this clonotype. This chain joins TRBV5-1 and TRBJ2-7; D gene uncertain. Trimming removed 0 bases at V and 2 bases at J, with 9 bases between. The CDR3 has 14 amino acids. Germline CDR1 is SGHRS and CDR2 is YFSETQ. In nucleotides, the CDR3 is TGCGCCAGCAGCTTGGAGAACAGTCCCTACGAGCAGTACTTC. It translates to CASSLENSPYEQYF.

At least ten counts were recorded for this clonotype. The chain carries TRBV12-5 and TRBJ1-5, with a tentative D call TRBD1 (5 bases). V was trimmed by 2 bases and J by 7 bases, leaving 15 bases between them. Germline V gene data show CDR1 as LGHNT and CDR2 as FRNRAP. This CDR3 region has 15 residues. The CDR3: CASGLTPGTTQPQHF. The CDR3 DNA sequence: TGTGCTAGTGGTTTGACACCAGGGACGACACAGCCCCAGCATTTT.

This chain links TRBV24-1 with TRBJ2-7, with D perhaps assigned TRBD1 or TRBD2 (5 bases each). The CDR3 has 15 residues. The V end lost 1 base, the J end lost 3 bases, and 12 bases lay between the germline ends. Germline V gives CDR1 KGHDR, CDR2 SFDVKD. The CDR3 region has the DNA TGTGCCACCAGTGATTTTAGGGACGGCAGCTACGAGCAGTACTTC. Its protein product is CATSDFRDGSYEQYF.

The chain employs TRBV28 and TRBJ1-5, with TRBD1 as a possible D gene (5 bases). V lost 4 bases, J lost 1 base, and 14 bases lay in between. The germline V gene has CDR1 MDHEN and CDR2 SYDVKM. This CDR3 has 16 residues. In nucleotides, the CDR3 is TGTGCCAGCAGTTCGGGGGGGGTGATGAGCAATCAGCCCCAGCATTTT. The encoded protein is CASSSGGVMSNQPQHF.

The rearrangement uses TRBV6-5 and TRBJ2-1; D gene uncertain. Trimming pared 5 bases from V and 9 bases from J, leaving 23 bases between. The germline CDR1 and CDR2 sequences are MNHEY and SVGAGI. This CDR3 is 16 amino acids long. The CDR3: CASSNPLERLSGEQFF. Here the CDR3 DNA reads TGTGCCAGCAGTAACCCGCTAGAACGCCTGTCGGGTGAGCAGTTCTTC.

This clonotype has only a few counts. The chain recombines TRBV3-1 with TRBJ2-7; D ambiguous. V was pared by 3 bases and J by 4 bases, with 7 bases between. CDR1 is LGHDT, CDR2 YNNKEL, per germline (reference sequence). This CDR3 spans 12 amino acids. This CDR3 is CASSHDLYEQYF. The CDR3 nucleotides read TGTGCCAGCAGCCACGATTTATACGAGCAGTACTTC.

A word on this clonotype: A read error is possible here, since a much larger clone lies one base away. The chain links TRBV6-5 to TRBJ1-1; 7 nucleotides agree with TRBD1. This CDR3 contains 13 residues. After removal of 10 bases from V and 6 bases from J, the junction contained 11 bases not matched to a gene. Germline loops: CDR1 MNHEY, CDR2 SVGAGI. The CDR3 region has the DNA TGTGCCAACCGCACAGGGGATGTCGCTGAAGCTTTCTTT. Amino acids: CANRTGDVAEAFF.

With respect to this clonotype: In this CDR3 the conserved last residue, phenylalanine or tryptophan, is missing, so a read error is likely. The genes are TRBV4-3 and TRBJ2-1; D may be TRBD2 (6 bases). Germline loops: CDR1 LGHNA, CDR2 YSLEER. The CDR3 covers 16 residues. Trimming took off 3 bases at V and 0 bases at J, with 12 bases between the two ends. The CDR3 DNA follows: TGCGCCAGCAGCCAGTCGCGGGGCAGCTCCTACAATGAGCAGTTCTCC. As protein: CASSQSRGSSYNEQFS.

This clonotype was seen just once. This may stem from a read error, because a much larger clone lies one nucleotide away. The chain is built from TRBV4-3 and TRBJ1-5; D possibly corresponds to TRBD1 (5 bases). The germline V gene encodes CDR1 LGHNA and CDR2 YSLEER. V lost 2 bases and J 9 bases, leaving 14 bases between the germline ends. The CDR3 runs 14 residues. The CDR3, as DNA: TGCGCCAGCAGCCAACTGTCTGGGGGTCGGCCCCAGCATTTT. Translation: CASSQLSGGRPQHF.

The rearrangement uses TRBV27 and TRBJ2-7; D is ambiguous. Trimming removed 6 bases from V and 0 bases from J, with 9 bases in between. Germline V gene data show CDR1 as MNHEY and CDR2 as SMNVEV (reference sequence). The CDR3 runs 13 residues. The CDR3 bases are TGTGCCAGCAGAGCAGGTTACTCCTACGAGCAGTACTTC. It encodes CASRAGYSYEQYF.

Turning to this clonotype: One end of the junction is discordant with germline, which a read error may explain. The chain links TRBV12-3 or TRBV12-4 to TRBJ2-5; D not certain. The CDR3 has 15 amino acids. This CDR3 is CASSYLLFRQETLYF. CDR3 nucleotide sequence: TGTGCCAGCAGTTACCTTCTGTTTAGGCAAGAGACCCTGTACTTC.

V usage is TRBV21-1 and J usage is TRBJ2-7. TRBV21-1 counts as a pseudogene. CDR3 length equals 14 residues. CDR3 coding DNA: TGTGCCAGCAGCAAATCACCGCGGCGCTACGAGCAGTACTTC. Translation gives CASSKSPRRYEQYF.

This clonotype was recorded a few times. This sequence joins TRBV4-3 and TRBJ1-6, with D hard to call. Germline V gene sequence: CDR1 LGHNA, CDR2 YSLEER. This CDR3 has 15 amino acids. The germline V and J ends were trimmed by 0 bases and 6 bases, with 9 bases remaining between them. CDR3 loop: CASSQETPLNSPLHF. In nucleotides, the CDR3 is TGCGCCAGCAGCCAAGAGACACCGCTTAATTCACCCCTCCACTTT.

This clonotype was detected only a few times. The chain couples TRBV19 to TRBJ1-4; possibly TRBD1 for D (5 bases). The CDR3 is made up of 13 amino acids. Germline lookup yields CDR1 LNHDA and CDR2 SQIVND (reference sequence). V was pared by 6 bases and J by 13 bases, with 18 bases between. The CDR3: CASRDTGWQALFF. The CDR3 coding sequence is TGTGCCAGTAGGGACACGGGGTGGCAAGCACTGTTTTTT. Filled out from reference TRBV19 and TRBJ1-4, the complete variable domain reads DGGITQSPKYLFRKEGQNVTLSCEQNLNHDAMYWYRQDPGQGLRLIYYSQIVNDFQKGDIAEGYSVSREKKESFPLTVTSAQKNPTAFYLCASRDTGWQALFFGSGTQLSVL.

This clonotype was observed at least ten times. The V call is TRBV28, the J call TRBJ2-7; no reliable D call. V was pared by 3 bases and J by 6 bases, with 15 bases between. The CDR3 length is 14 residues. CDR1 and CDR2 from the germline V gene are MDHEN and SYDVKM. The DNA for the CDR3 is TGTGCCAGCAGTTTCCCTGGCCCTTCGGCCGAGCAGTACTTC. Translation: CASSFPGPSAEQYF.

This clonotype was counted only a few times. The rearrangement joins TRBV4-1 to TRBJ2-5; D may correspond to TRBD1 or TRBD2 (6 bases each). Trimming removed 3 bases at V and 5 bases at J, with 19 bases between. CDR1 is MGHRA and CDR2 is YSYEKL in the germline V gene. The CDR3 has 16 amino acids. For the CDR3, the DNA is TGCGCCAGCAGCCAGCTGGGGGGCGTCGGGTTTGAGACCCAGTACTTC. This gives the protein CASSQLGGVGFETQYF.

This clonotype came up a few times. CDR3 coding DNA: TGCAGTGCTAAGGGACTAGCGGCAGCGGGGACCCAGTACTTC. Translated, it gives CSAKGLAAAGTQYF. V gene TRBV20-1 combines with J gene TRBJ2-5; 11 nucleotides match TRBD2. The CDR3 spans 14 residues. Germline assignment: CDR1 DFQATT and CDR2 SNEGSKA (reference sequence). Trimming removed 4 bases from V and 7 bases from J; junction bases left unmatched: 8.